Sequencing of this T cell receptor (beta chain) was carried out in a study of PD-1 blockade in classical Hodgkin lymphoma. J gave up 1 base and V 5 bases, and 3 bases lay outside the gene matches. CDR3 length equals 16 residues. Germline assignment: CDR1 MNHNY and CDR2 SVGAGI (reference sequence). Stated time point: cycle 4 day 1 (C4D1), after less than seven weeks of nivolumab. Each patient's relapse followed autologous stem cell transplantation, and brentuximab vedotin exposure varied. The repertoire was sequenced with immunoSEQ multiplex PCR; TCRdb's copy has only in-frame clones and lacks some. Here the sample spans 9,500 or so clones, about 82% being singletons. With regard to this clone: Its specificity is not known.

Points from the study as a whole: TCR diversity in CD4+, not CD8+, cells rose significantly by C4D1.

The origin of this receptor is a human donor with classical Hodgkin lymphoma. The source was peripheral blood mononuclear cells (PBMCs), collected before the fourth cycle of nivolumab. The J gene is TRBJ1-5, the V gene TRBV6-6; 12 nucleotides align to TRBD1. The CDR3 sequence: CASSGTGGPSNQPQHF. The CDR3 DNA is TGTGCCAGCAGTGGGACAGGGGGCCCGAGCAATCAGCCCCAGCATTTT.